This T cell receptor beta chain was obtained from a study of PD-L1 blockade in urothelial cancer. Points from the study as a whole: Tumor-linked clones in blood grew more by 3 weeks in durable-benefit patients.

The protocol was immunoSEQ multiplex PCR, while the TCRdb copy is restricted to in-frame clones and leaves out a portion. The sample lists tens of thousands of clones, around 82% occurring once. With 4 bases removed from V and 0 bases from J, the gap between germline ends came to 14 bases. The CDR3 extends over 16 amino acids. Per germline, CDR1 SGHKS and CDR2 YYEKEE (reference sequence). Time point denoted: pretreatment peripheral blood. Every patient provided from 1 to 8 samples, collected pretreatment and on-treatment. Notes on this clone: Its antigen is as yet unknown.

This material consisted of PBMCs, taken around atezolizumab (anti-PD-L1) treatment. This sequence originates from a man between 60 and 75 years old with urothelial cancer. The chain joins TRBV5-5 to TRBJ1-5; D remains unclear. The CDR3 protein is CASSRAADYSNQPQHF. Here the CDR3 DNA reads TGTGCCAGCAGCCGAGCGGCGGATTATAGCAATCAGCCCCAGCATTTT.